This TCR beta chain was profiled in a study of blood T cell repertoires in COVID-19. Overall study context: Spain, Italy and the United States supplied samples that represented acute and convalescent COVID-19. Sample material is recorded as cDNA or gDNA derived from T cells, B-cell-depleted T cells, or PBMCs.

Original processing notes: Reference gene primer amplification gave estimated nucleated cell counts. The data were produced by immunoSEQ multiplex PCR, yet TCRdb's version contains in-frame clones alone and is incomplete. V and J calls plus clone size are reproduced from that table; the DNA served to infer D and trimming. The table lists more than 200,000 clones, around four fifths of them singletons. The junction had 6 bases not matched to a gene; V was cut back by 6 bases and J by 5 bases. The CDR3 loop spans 14 amino acids. Germline CDR1 LNHDA, CDR2 SQIVND (reference sequence). Recruited during active infection, patients (from Seattle) were subsequently followed longitudinally.

The sample comprised peripheral blood. The TCR comes from a woman of 80 years or more with COVID-19, enrolled during active disease. This sequence joins TRBV19 and TRBJ1-1; the match to TRBD1 covers 10 bases. CDR3 coding DNA: TGTGCCAGTAGGACAGGGGGCGCGAGGACTGAAGCTTTCTTT. As protein: CASRTGGARTEAFF.